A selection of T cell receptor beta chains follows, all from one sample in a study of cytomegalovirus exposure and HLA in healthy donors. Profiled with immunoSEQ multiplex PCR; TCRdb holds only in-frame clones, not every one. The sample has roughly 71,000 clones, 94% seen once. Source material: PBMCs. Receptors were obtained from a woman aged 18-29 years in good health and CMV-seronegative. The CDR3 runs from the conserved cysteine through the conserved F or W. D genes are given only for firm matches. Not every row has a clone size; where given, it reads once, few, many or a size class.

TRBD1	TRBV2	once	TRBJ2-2	CASRTGIGIGELFF	TGTGCCAGCAGGACAGGGATCGGGATCGGGGAGCTGTTTTTT
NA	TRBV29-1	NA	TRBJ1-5	CSVKEGGNQPQHF	TGCAGCGTTAAAGAAGGAGGCAATCAGCCCCAGCATTTT
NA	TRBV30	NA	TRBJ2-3	CAWVKLGLWTDTQYF	TGTGCCTGGGTGAAGTTGGGGCTTTGGACAGATACGCAGTATTTT
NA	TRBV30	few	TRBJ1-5	CAWSKGGNQPQHF	TGTGCCTGGAGTAAGGGGGGGAATCAGCCCCAGCATTTT
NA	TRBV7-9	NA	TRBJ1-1	CASSFGGTVNTEAFF	TGTGCCAGCAGCTTCGGAGGGACCGTGAACACTGAAGCTTTCTTT
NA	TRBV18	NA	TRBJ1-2	CASSPAQRNYGYTF	TGTGCCAGCTCACCAGCACAGCGGAACTATGGCTACACCTTC
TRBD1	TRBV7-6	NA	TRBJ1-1	CASSRGQGLEAFF	TGTGCCAGCAGCCGAGGACAGGGGCTTGAAGCTTTCTTT
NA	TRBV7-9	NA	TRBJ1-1	CASSSGRGPMNTEAFF	TGTGCCAGCAGCTCGGGGAGGGGCCCCATGAACACTGAAGCTTTCTTT
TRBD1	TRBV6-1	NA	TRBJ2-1	CASSATGGYNEQFF	TGTGCCAGCAGTGCCACAGGGGGGTACAATGAGCAGTTCTTC
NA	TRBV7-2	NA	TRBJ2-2	CASSSSVSRSTGELFF	TGTGCCAGCAGCTCCTCAGTAAGCCGGAGCACCGGGGAGCTGTTTTTT
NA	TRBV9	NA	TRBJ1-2	CASSVGPKNYGYTF	TGTGCCAGCAGCGTAGGTCCAAAAAACTATGGCTACACCTTC
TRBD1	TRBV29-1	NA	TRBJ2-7	CSVEDGDRETYEQYF	TGCAGCGTTGAAGATGGGGACAGGGAAACCTACGAGCAGTACTTC
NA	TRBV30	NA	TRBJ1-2	CASAWGREGPNYGYTF	TGTGCCTCGGCCTGGGGTCGGGAGGGTCCTAACTATGGCTACACCTTC
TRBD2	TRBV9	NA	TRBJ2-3	CASSVASGGTDTQYF	TGTGCCAGCAGCGTAGCGAGCGGGGGGACAGATACGCAGTATTTT
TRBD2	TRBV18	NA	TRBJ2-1	CASSPRTSGGLNNEQFF	TGTGCCAGCTCACCACGGACTAGCGGGGGCCTCAACAATGAGCAGTTCTTC
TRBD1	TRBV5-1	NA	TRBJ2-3	CASSSDFRRDRGPTDTQYF	TGCGCCAGCAGCTCGGATTTTCGCCGGGACAGGGGACCCACAGATACGCAGTATTTT
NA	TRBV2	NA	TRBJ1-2	CAINGGTDGYTF	TGTGCCATCAACGGGGGGACGGATGGCTACACCTTC
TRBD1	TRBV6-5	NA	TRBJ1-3	CASKSGQGYRNTIYF	TGTGCCAGCAAGTCGGGACAGGGGTATAGAAACACCATATATTTT
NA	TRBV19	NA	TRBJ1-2	CASSIGLRDTGYYTF	TGTGCCAGTAGTATAGGTCTCCGGGACACCGGTTATTACACCTTC
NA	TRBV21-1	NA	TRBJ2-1	CASSTTSNEQFF	TGTGCCAGCAGCACGACTAGCAATGAGCAGTTCTTC
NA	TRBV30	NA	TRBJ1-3	CAWSAQGRGSGNTIYF	TGTGCCTGGAGCGCCCAGGGGAGAGGGTCTGGAAACACCATATATTTT
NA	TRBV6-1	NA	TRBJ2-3	CASSGSNTDTQYF	TGTGCCAGCAGTGGCAGTAACACAGATACGCAGTATTTT
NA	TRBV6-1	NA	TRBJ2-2	CASSELQGTGELFF	TGTGCCAGCAGTGAGCTACAGGGTACCGGGGAGCTGTTTTTT
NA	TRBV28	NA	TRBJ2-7	CASSNRGFRVRPYEQYF	TGTGCCAGCAGTAACCGGGGGTTCCGCGTGAGGCCATACGAGCAGTACTTC
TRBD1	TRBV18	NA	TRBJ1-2	CASSPQGTGLQDGYTF	TGTGCCAGCTCACCACAGGGGACAGGGCTGCAGGATGGCTACACCTTC
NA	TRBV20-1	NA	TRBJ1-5	CRAGGGPQHF	TGCAGGGCGGGCGGGGGGCCCCAGCATTTT
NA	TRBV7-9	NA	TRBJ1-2	CASSRMPGGYTF	TGTGCCAGCAGCCGAATGCCGGGAGGCTACACCTTC
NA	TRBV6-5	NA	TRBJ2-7	CASTLGYEQYF	TGTGCCAGCACGCTCGGTTACGAGCAGTACTTC
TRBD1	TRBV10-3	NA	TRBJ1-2	CAISTPPGQGHLFGYTF	TGTGCCATCAGTACCCCCCCGGGACAGGGTCACCTATTTGGCTACACCTTC